This T cell receptor (beta chain) was sequenced in a study of T cell repertoires in cytomegalovirus infection. V lost 1 base and J 13 bases, leaving 10 bases between the germline ends. CDR1 SGHTA and CDR2 FQGNSA come from the germline V gene. CDR3 length: 11 residues. One entry per CDR3 protein results from TCRdb running MiXCR on the reads. The sample yields about 230,000 distinct CDR3 sequences, roughly 22% seen once. This clonotype has a handful of counts. The chain couples TRBV7-2 to TRBJ1-2; D might be TRBD1 (5 bases). Sample: CD8+ T cells from PBMCs. The clonotype originates from a human donor in good health (CMV status not recorded). Some clones in this sample may be carry-over from other donors' samples. This CDR3 reads CASSLGGLPTF. CDR3 nucleotides: TGTGCCAGCAGCTTAGGGGGACTACCCACCTTC.